Given below is one T cell receptor beta chain in context. Its matching antigen is unknown. Per the germline V gene, CDR1 is MDHEN and CDR2 is SYDVKM. This CDR3 has 15 amino acids. V lost 4 bases to trimming and J lost 0 bases, with 12 bases between them. The study ran the assay at deep level. The protocol was immunoSEQ multiplex PCR, while the TCRdb copy is restricted to in-frame clones and leaves out a portion. The table records more than 2 million clones, about 93% of them present only once. These data belong to a study of shared clonotypes between healthy human individuals. Study-wide results and limits: Naive subsets generally had larger estimated richness than memory subsets.

Naive CD8 cells were CD45RO-negative, positively selected for CCR7, excluding terminally differentiated effector memory CD45RA+ cells. Sequencing used naive CD8+ T cells from PBMCs. The genes are TRBV28 and TRBJ1-1, with D unclear. The clonotype originates from a man aged 18 to 29 in good health. Some clones in this sample may be carry-over from other donors' samples. Here the CDR3 DNA reads TGTGCCAGCAGTTCCCCTGGAGAAATGAACACTGAAGCTTTCTTT. Its translation: CASSSPGEMNTEAFF.